These 27 T cell receptor beta chains came from one sample sequenced in a study of shared clonotypes between healthy human individuals. Method: immunoSEQ multiplex PCR; TCRdb's copy keeps in-frame clones and lacks some. The sample contains just over 2,000,000 clones, approximately 94% of which appear only once. As defined, naive CD8 cells were CD45RO-negative and positively selected for CCR7, with terminally differentiated effector memory CD45RA+ cells excluded. Material: naive CD8+ T cells sorted from blood. The source is a man younger than 30 in good health.

The CDR3 DNA is TGTGCCAGCAGCCGTCTAGGGGACGCTGAAGCTTTCTTT. This codes for CASSRLGDAEAFF. The chain links TRBV7-6 to TRBJ1-1; TRBD1 might be the D (5 bases). CDR3 length: 13 amino acids. Per the germline V gene, CDR1 is SGHVS and CDR2 is FNYEAQ. Trimming stripped 5 bases from V and 6 bases from J, with 13 bases between.

The CDR3 nucleotides read TGTGCCAGCAGCACACAGGCCCCCGGGGAGCTGTTTTTT. The encoded protein is CASSTQAPGELFF. J is TRBJ2-2 and V is TRBV27; possible D gene TRBD1, 5 bases. Germline loops: CDR1 MNHEY, CDR2 SMNVEV (reference sequence). The CDR3 runs to 13 residues. With 6 bases removed from V and 6 bases from J, the gap between germline ends came to 11 bases.

Comments on this clone: The sample has other DNA sequences that encode this CDR3 too. The chain combines TRBV10-3 with TRBJ2-5; D gene unclear. CDR1 ENHRY and CDR2 SYGVKD come from the germline V gene. Trimming removed 0 bases from V and 1 base from J, with 9 bases in between. The CDR3 is 15 residues long. Here the CDR3 DNA reads TGTGCCATCAGTGAGTCGACTGGTCTCCAAGAGACCCAGTACTTC. Translating gives CAISESTGLQETQYF.

This clone was seen once. The V gene is TRBV7-9, the J gene TRBJ2-7; D perhaps matches TRBD2 (6 bases). Germline CDR1 and CDR2: SEHNR and FQNEAQ (reference sequence). This CDR3 has 13 residues. Trimming stripped 4 bases from V and 5 bases from J, with 12 bases between. The CDR3 sequence: CASSSSVANEQYF. The CDR3 DNA reads as TGTGCCAGCAGCTCTAGCGTTGCCAACGAGCAGTACTTC.

In nucleotides, the CDR3 is TGTGCCAGCAGTTTCAGGGGGCGGTTCGTCCCTGAAGCTTTCTTT. Protein product: CASSFRGRFVPEAFF. The V and J genes are TRBV28 and TRBJ1-1; 8 bases align to TRBD1. Per germline, CDR1 MDHEN and CDR2 SYDVKM. CDR3 length equals 15 residues. With V trimmed by 3 bases and J by 6 bases, 9 bases remained unmatched. Full variable domain (rest looked up from reference TRBV28 and TRBJ1-1): DVKVTQSSRYLVKRTGEKVFLECVQDMDHENMFWYRQDPGLGLRLIYFSYDVKMKEKGDIPEGYSVSREKKERFSLILESASTNQTSMYLCASSFRGRFVPEAFFGQGTRLTVV.

V is TRBV6-1 and J is TRBJ1-1; 9 bases agree with TRBD1. Germline V CDR1 and CDR2: MNHNS, SASEGT. The CDR3 is 13 amino acids. Unmatched junction bases numbered 3, after V lost 7 bases and J lost 3 bases. Here the CDR3 reads CASNRGLDTEAFF. The CDR3 DNA follows: TGTGCCAGCAACAGGGGGCTGGACACTGAAGCTTTCTTT.

This chain links TRBV6-6 with TRBJ1-6; D not certain. CDR1 is MNHNY, CDR2 SVGAGI, per germline (reference sequence). This CDR3 has 13 amino acids. V was pared by 6 bases and J by 9 bases, with 12 bases between. CDR3 residues: CASSLGSGSPLHF. CDR3 nucleotide sequence: TGTGCCAGCAGCCTAGGCAGTGGTTCACCCCTCCACTTT.

Concerning this clone: Different DNA sequences within this sample yield the same CDR3. The V call is TRBV29-1, the J call TRBJ2-7; a possible D gene is TRBD2 (7 bases). Germline V gene sequence: CDR1 SQVTM, CDR2 ANQGSEA. The ends were cut back, 5 bases at V and 0 bases at J, with 11 bases in the middle. The CDR3 extends over 13 amino acids. The DNA of the CDR3 is TGCAGCGTTTGGGGGGGCAGCTCCTACGAGCAGTACTTC. This gives the protein CSVWGGSSYEQYF.

V gene TRBV27 combines with J gene TRBJ1-1; TRBD1 aligns across 7 bases. The CDR3 loop spans 14 amino acids. V shed 8 bases, J shed 0 bases, and the junction held 6 bases outside the gene matches. Germline V lookup: CDR1 MNHEY, CDR2 SMNVEV (reference sequence). CDR3 residues: CASFPGTVNTEAFF. The CDR3 DNA is TGTGCCAGCTTTCCAGGGACAGTGAACACTGAAGCTTTCTTT.

In regard to this clone: The same CDR3 arises from other DNA sequences in this sample as well. The chain uses TRBV2 and TRBJ2-2, with D uncertain. V was clipped by 1 base and J by 5 bases, with 5 bases between them. Looked up from germline, CDR1 is SNHLY and CDR2 is FYNNEI. The CDR3 has 13 amino acids. Here the CDR3 reads CASSEGGTGELFF. CDR3 nucleotide sequence: TGTGCCAGCAGTGAAGGGGGTACCGGGGAGCTGTTTTTT.

In this sample, this clone turned up once. J is TRBJ2-1 and V is TRBV7-9, with TRBD2 identical over 9 bases. The CDR3 covers 16 residues. J lost 6 bases, V lost 5 bases, and 11 bases had no gene match. Germline V gene sequence: CDR1 SEHNR, CDR2 FQNEAQ (reference sequence). The CDR3 loop reads CASSPLSRGGLNEQFF. For the CDR3, the DNA is TGTGCCAGCAGCCCTCTATCGCGGGGGGGCCTCAATGAGCAGTTCTTC. The entire variable domain, with the rest obtained from reference TRBV7-9 and TRBJ2-1, is as follows: DTGVSQNPRHKITKRGQNVTFRCDPISEHNRLYWYRQTLGQGPEFLTYFQNEAQLEKSRLLSDRFSAERPKGSFSTLEIQRTEQGDSAMYLCASSPLSRGGLNEQFFGPGTRLTVL.

As concerns this clone: This sample includes further DNA sequences coding for the same CDR3. This rearrangement joins TRBV30 to TRBJ1-5; D not certain. CDR1 is GTSNPN, CDR2 SVGIG, per germline (reference sequence). This CDR3 has 15 amino acids. Trimming took 0 bases from V and 0 from J, leaving 9 bases between them. The CDR3 DNA is TGTGCCTGGAGTGTACCTGGCAGTAGCAATCAGCCCCAGCATTTT. Encoded protein: CAWSVPGSSNQPQHF.

The V call is TRBV30, the J call TRBJ2-7; D gene ambiguous. The CDR3 spans 17 residues. Trimming pared 3 bases from V and 3 bases from J, leaving 24 bases between. The germline V gene encodes CDR1 GTSNPN and CDR2 SVGIG (reference sequence). As DNA, the CDR3 is TGTGCCTGGAGGTCTCCAGGACCTACATTGTATTTCTACGAGCAGTACTTC. The encoded protein is CAWRSPGPTLYFYEQYF. Drawing the rest from reference TRBV30 and TRBJ2-7, the complete variable domain is SQTIHQWPATLVQPVGSPLSLECTVEGTSNPNLYWYRQAAGRGLQLLFYSVGIGQISSEVPQNLSASRPQDRQFILSSKKLLLSDSGFYLCAWRSPGPTLYFYEQYFGPGTRLTVT.

V and J are TRBV9 and TRBJ1-5, with unresolved D. The V gene lost 4 bases and the J gene lost 4 bases, with 9 bases spanning the gap. Germline values: CDR1 SGDLS, CDR2 YYNGEE. This CDR3 spans 13 amino acids. The CDR3 is CASSPYGNQPQHF. The CDR3 DNA sequence: TGTGCCAGCAGCCCTTACGGAAATCAGCCCCAGCATTTT.

The rearrangement links TRBV7-9 to TRBJ2-3; D might be TRBD2 (6 bases). Germline CDR1 SEHNR, CDR2 FQNEAQ (reference sequence). The CDR3 sequence is 14 residues long. The V end lost 4 bases, the J end lost 4 bases, and 12 bases lay between the germline ends. The CDR3 is CASSSPERADTQYF. The CDR3 nucleotides read TGTGCCAGCAGCTCGCCGGAGCGGGCAGATACGCAGTATTTT.

This clone showed up just once. CDR3 in amino acids: CASSLAMVLAEPYNEQFF. The DNA of the CDR3 is TGTGCCAGCAGCTTAGCTATGGTACTAGCGGAGCCTTACAATGAGCAGTTCTTC. J is TRBJ2-1 and V is TRBV7-6, with 8 nucleotides matching TRBD2. Germline assignment: CDR1 SGHVS and CDR2 FNYEAQ. J gave up 4 bases and V 0 bases, and 11 bases lay outside the gene matches. This CDR3 is 18 amino acids long.

The chain joins TRBV27 to TRBJ1-6; no reliable D call. The CDR3 totals 13 residues. The germline V gene has CDR1 MNHEY and CDR2 SMNVEV (reference sequence). The germline V and J ends were trimmed by 3 bases and 4 bases, with 4 bases remaining between them. CDR3 amino acids: CASSFLYNSPLHF. The CDR3 DNA reads as TGTGCCAGCAGTTTCTTATATAATTCACCCCTCCACTTT.

This sequence joins TRBV11-2 and TRBJ2-7; 11 nucleotides align to TRBD1. This CDR3 spans 15 amino acids. Germline V gene data show CDR1 as SGHAT and CDR2 as FQNNGV. The V segment lost 5 bases and the J segment 7 bases; nucleotides outside the gene matches: 10. The CDR3 spells CASSAGTGGVHEQYF. CDR3 coding DNA: TGTGCCAGCAGCGCAGGGACAGGGGGAGTTCATGAGCAGTACTTC.

This clone was counted once. The J gene is TRBJ1-2, the V gene TRBV28, with D perhaps TRBD1 (6 bases). The CDR3 consists of 14 residues. CDR1 MDHEN and CDR2 SYDVKM come from the germline V gene. Trimming left V 2 bases short and J 4 bases short, with 11 bases between. CDR3 sequence (DNA): TGTGCCAGCAGTTTACTGGGGGCGGCCTATGGCTACACCTTC. It yields the protein CASSLLGAAYGYTF.

The CDR3 DNA reads TGTGCCACCAGCAGAGATCCGGTGGCGAACACCGGGGAGCTGTTTTTT. Translation gives CATSRDPVANTGELFF. The chain carries TRBV15 and TRBJ2-2; D is uncertain. Per germline, CDR1 LNHNV and CDR2 YYDKDF (reference sequence). The length of the CDR3 is 16 residues. The ends were cut back, 0 bases at V and 0 bases at J, with 8 bases in the middle.

V and J are TRBV6-6 and TRBJ2-3; 10 bases are a match to TRBD2. Per germline, CDR1 MNHNY and CDR2 SVGAGI (reference sequence). Trimming cost V 4 bases and J 5 bases; bases outside gene matches: 9. The length of the CDR3 is 16 residues. CDR3 sequence (DNA): TGTGCCAGCAGTTTTCGGAGCGGGGGGGTTGGAGATACGCAGTATTTT. Its protein product is CASSFRSGGVGDTQYF.

This clone occurred once. The chain has TRBV21-1 and TRBJ2-1; TRBD2, the table's D call, lacks a check against the DNA. TRBV21-1 is a pseudogene locus. This CDR3 is built from 13 residues. The CDR3 DNA sequence: TGTGCCAGCAGCAGAGTAGCCTACAATGAGCAGTTCTTC. It encodes CASSRVAYNEQFF.

V is TRBV28 and J is TRBJ2-2, with D hard to call. Germline V CDR1 and CDR2: MDHEN, SYDVKM. The CDR3 spans 15 residues. Trimming left V 4 bases short and J 4 bases short, with 13 bases between. The CDR3 coding sequence is TGTGCCAGCAGTTCCCCGAGTTTTGGCACCGGGGAGCTGTTTTTT. Amino acids: CASSSPSFGTGELFF.

The chain combines TRBV5-6 with TRBJ1-2, with D maybe TRBD1 (6 bases). This CDR3 is built from 13 residues. V lost 2 bases and J 5 bases, leaving 10 bases between the germline ends. CDR1 SGHDT and CDR2 YYEEEE come from the germline V gene. Here the CDR3 reads CASSFETGYGYTF. CDR3 bases: TGTGCCAGCAGCTTCGAGACAGGATATGGCTACACCTTC.

The V and J genes are TRBV9 and TRBJ2-3; D is unresolved. CDR1 SGDLS and CDR2 YYNGEE come from the germline V gene. This CDR3 has 17 amino acids. V was clipped by 0 bases and J by 6 bases, with 20 bases between them. CDR3 DNA: TGTGCCAGCAGCGTAGAGCCTATCCTAATGCGGTCTGATACGCAGTATTTT. It yields the protein CASSVEPILMRSDTQYF.

The chain recombines TRBV7-9 with TRBJ2-1; TRBD1 aligns across 7 bases. Germline assignment: CDR1 SEHNR and CDR2 FQNEAQ (reference sequence). CDR3 length equals 16 residues. Trimming removed 2 bases from V and 0 bases from J; junction bases left unmatched: 4. The CDR3 coding sequence is TGTGCCAGCAGCTTAAGAGGGGGCAGCTCCTACAATGAGCAGTTCTTC. Amino acid sequence: CASSLRGGSSYNEQFF.

This clone was recorded once. The chain carries TRBV15 and TRBJ2-7, with D maybe TRBD2 (7 bases). Germline CDR1 and CDR2: LNHNV and YYDKDF (reference sequence). This CDR3 comprises 16 residues. V was clipped by 1 base and J by 4 bases, with 17 bases between them. The CDR3 loop reads CATSRVRSGEGYEQYF. For the CDR3, the DNA is TGTGCCACCAGCAGAGTAAGGTCAGGGGAGGGTTACGAGCAGTACTTC.